The present entry profiles one T cell receptor beta chain with its context. Between the trimmed V and J ends, which lost 2 bases and 0 bases, there was a span of 13 bases. Germline V CDR1 and CDR2: LNHNV, YYDKDF (reference sequence). The CDR3 extends over 16 amino acids. This entry comes from a study of preoperative IRX-2 immunotherapy in early breast cancer. The treatment here: preoperative locoregional IRX-2 cytokine immunotherapy. This phase Ib study tested locoregional IRX-2 cytokine immunotherapy given before surgery. This table comes from immunoSEQ multiplex PCR, and its TCRdb copy is limited to in-frame clones, with some not included. Here the sample spans almost 35,000 clones, over 90% being singletons.

The biological material was taken from a patient treated with IRX-2 immunotherapy. The chain employs TRBV15 and TRBJ1-1, with D perhaps matching TRBD1 (6 bases). The clonotype comes from a human donor with breast cancer. The CDR3 region is CATSRKLDRLNTEAFF. In DNA form, the CDR3 reads TGTGCCACCAGCAGAAAGTTGGACAGATTGAACACTGAAGCTTTCTTT.